The text below deals with one TCR beta chain. Authors' analysis steps: How many nucleated cells were present was estimated from reference gene primer amplification. Sequencing used immunoSEQ multiplex PCR; TCRdb keeps in-frame clones, though not all of them. V and J calls and clone size are as listed in that table; D and trimming were resolved from the DNA. The sample lists 68,000 or so clones; nearly 90% were seen once. This entry comes from a study of blood T cell repertoires in COVID-19. Per the germline V gene, CDR1 is LGHDT and CDR2 is YNNKEL (reference sequence). The CDR3 extends over 15 amino acids. The ends were cut back, 3 bases at V and 5 bases at J, with 14 bases in the middle.

Material: peripheral blood. The TCR comes from a man aged 70-80 years with active or convalescent COVID-19. The chain joins TRBV3-1 (or the pseudogene TRBV3-2) to TRBJ2-1; weak D call: TRBD2 (5 bases). The CDR3 coding sequence is TGTGCCAGCAGCCAGCGCGGGCGTACCGACAATGAGCAGTTCTTC. Protein: CASSQRGRTDNEQFF.